This T cell receptor beta chain was obtained from a study of PD-L1 blockade in urothelial cancer. The CDR3 has 16 residues. Germline lookup yields CDR1 SEHNR and CDR2 FQNEAQ (reference sequence). The ends lost 5 bases at V and 0 bases at J; junction bases unmatched: 4. Time point of the sample: peripheral blood 6 weeks after treatment start. Some clones are missing from TCRdb's copy, which holds only in-frame ones; the method was immunoSEQ multiplex PCR. This sample carries tens of thousands of clones, under 95% of them seen once, and the ten largest clones take roughly 0.8%. The sequences come from PBMCs, collected around atezolizumab (anti-PD-L1) treatment. V is TRBV7-9 and J is TRBJ2-3; TRBD2 agrees at 11 bases. The clonotype originates from a woman older than 75 with urothelial cancer. The CDR3 nucleotides read TGTGCCAGCAGCATAAGGACTAGCGGGAGCACAGATACGCAGTATTTT. Translating gives CASSIRTSGSTDTQYF.